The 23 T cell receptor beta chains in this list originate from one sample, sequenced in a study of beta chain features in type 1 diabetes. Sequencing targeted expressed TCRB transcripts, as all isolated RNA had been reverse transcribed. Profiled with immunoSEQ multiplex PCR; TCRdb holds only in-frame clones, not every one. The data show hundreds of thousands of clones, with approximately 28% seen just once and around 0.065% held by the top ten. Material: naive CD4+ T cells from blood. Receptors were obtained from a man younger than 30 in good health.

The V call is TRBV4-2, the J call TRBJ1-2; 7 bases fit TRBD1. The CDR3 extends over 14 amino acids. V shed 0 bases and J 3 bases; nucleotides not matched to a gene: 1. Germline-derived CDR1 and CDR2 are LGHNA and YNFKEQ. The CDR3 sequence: CASSQDRGDYGYTF. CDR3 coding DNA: TGTGCCAGCAGCCAAGACAGGGGGGACTATGGCTACACCTTC.

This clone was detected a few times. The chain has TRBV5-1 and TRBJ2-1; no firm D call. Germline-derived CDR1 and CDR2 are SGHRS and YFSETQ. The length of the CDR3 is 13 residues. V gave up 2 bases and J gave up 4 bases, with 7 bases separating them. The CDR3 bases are TGCGCCAGCAGCTTAGAACTTTACAATGAGCAGTTCTTC. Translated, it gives CASSLELYNEQFF.

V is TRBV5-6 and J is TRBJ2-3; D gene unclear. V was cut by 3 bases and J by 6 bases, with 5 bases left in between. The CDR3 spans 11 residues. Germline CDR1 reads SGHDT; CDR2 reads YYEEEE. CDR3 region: CASSSRDTQYF. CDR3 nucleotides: TGTGCCAGCAGCTCACGGGATACGCAGTATTTT.

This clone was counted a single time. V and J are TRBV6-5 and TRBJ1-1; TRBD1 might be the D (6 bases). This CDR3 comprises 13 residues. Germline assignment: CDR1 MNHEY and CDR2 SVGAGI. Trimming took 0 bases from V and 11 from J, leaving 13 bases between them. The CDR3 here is CASSYSRQEGAFF. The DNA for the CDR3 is TGTGCCAGCAGTTACTCGAGACAGGAAGGGGCTTTCTTT.

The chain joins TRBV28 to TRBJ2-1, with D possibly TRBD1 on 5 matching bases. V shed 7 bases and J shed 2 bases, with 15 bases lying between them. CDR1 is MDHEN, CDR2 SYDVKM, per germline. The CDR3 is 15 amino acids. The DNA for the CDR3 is TGTGCCAGCAAGGGGCGGAGCAACCCCTACAATGAGCAGTTCTTC. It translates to CASKGRSNPYNEQFF.

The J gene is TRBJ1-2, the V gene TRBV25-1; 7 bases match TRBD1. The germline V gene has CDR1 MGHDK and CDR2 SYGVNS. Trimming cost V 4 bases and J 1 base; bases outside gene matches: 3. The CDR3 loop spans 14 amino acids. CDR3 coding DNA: TGTGCCAGCAGTGCTTACAGGGGTAACTATGGCTACACCTTC. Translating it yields CASSAYRGNYGYTF.

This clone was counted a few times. The CDR3 bases are TGTGCCAGCAGTGAATCTTCCAGGGGGAAGAACACTGAAGCTTTCTTT. It specifies CASSESSRGKNTEAFF. The chain joins TRBV25-1 to TRBJ1-1; the match to TRBD1 covers 7 bases. The germline gives CDR1 MGHDK, CDR2 SYGVNS. CDR3 length: 16 amino acids. V gave up 1 base and J gave up 1 base; unmatched junction bases: 6.

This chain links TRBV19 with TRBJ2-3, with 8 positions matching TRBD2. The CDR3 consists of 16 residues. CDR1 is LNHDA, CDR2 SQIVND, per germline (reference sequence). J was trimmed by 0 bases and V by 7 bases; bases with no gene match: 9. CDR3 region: CASMATGGASTDTQYF. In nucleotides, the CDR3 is TGTGCCAGTATGGCGACGGGAGGGGCTAGCACAGATACGCAGTATTTT.

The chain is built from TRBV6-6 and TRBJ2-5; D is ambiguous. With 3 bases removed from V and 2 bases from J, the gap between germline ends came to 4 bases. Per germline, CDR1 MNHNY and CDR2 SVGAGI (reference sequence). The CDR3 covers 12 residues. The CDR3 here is CASSYWQETQYF. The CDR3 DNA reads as TGTGCCAGCAGTTATTGGCAAGAGACCCAGTACTTC.

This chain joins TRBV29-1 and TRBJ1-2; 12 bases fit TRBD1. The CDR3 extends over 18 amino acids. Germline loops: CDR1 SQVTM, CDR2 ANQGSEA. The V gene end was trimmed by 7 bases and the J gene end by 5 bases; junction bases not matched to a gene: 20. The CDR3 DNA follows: TGCAGCGCCATGACCCCCCGGGACAGGGGGCGGGTGGAATATGGCTACACCTTC. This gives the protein CSAMTPRDRGRVEYGYTF. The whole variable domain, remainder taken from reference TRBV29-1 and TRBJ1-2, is SAVISQKPSRDICQRGTSLTIQCQVDSQVTMMFWYRQQPGQSLTLIATANQGSEATYESGFVIDKFPISRPNLTFSTLTVSNMSPEDSSIYLCSAMTPRDRGRVEYGYTFGSGTRLTVV.

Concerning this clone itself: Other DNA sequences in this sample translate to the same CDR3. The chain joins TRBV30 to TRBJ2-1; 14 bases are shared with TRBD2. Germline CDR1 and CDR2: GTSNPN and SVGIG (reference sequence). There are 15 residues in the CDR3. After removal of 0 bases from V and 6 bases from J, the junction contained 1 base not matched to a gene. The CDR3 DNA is TGTGCCTGGAGTGTCGGGACTAGCGGGAGCAATGAGCAGTTCTTC. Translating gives CAWSVGTSGSNEQFF.

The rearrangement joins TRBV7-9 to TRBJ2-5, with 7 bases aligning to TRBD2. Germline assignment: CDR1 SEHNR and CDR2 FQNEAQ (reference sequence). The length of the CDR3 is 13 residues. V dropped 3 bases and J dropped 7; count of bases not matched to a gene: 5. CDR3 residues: CASSLFGEGTQYF. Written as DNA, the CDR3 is TGTGCCAGCAGCTTGTTCGGGGAGGGGACCCAGTACTTC.

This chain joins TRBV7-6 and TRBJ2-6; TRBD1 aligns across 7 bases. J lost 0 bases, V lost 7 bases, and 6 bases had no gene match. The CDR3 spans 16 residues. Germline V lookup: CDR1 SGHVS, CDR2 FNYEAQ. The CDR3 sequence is CASTRGFGSGANVLTF. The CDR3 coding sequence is TGTGCCAGCACCAGGGGGTTTGGCTCTGGGGCCAACGTCCTGACTTTC.

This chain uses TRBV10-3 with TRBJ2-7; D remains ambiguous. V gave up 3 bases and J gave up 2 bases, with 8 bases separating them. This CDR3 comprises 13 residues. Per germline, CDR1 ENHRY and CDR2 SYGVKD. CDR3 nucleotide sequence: TGTGCCATCAGTGACACCGATACCTACGAGCAGTACTTC. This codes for CAISDTDTYEQYF.

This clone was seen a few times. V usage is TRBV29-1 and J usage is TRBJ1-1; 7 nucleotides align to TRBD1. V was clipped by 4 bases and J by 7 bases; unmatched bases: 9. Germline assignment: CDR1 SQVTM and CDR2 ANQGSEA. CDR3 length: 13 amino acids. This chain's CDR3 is CSVGRARDSEAFF. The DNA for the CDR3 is TGCAGCGTTGGCCGCGCCCGGGACAGTGAAGCTTTCTTT.

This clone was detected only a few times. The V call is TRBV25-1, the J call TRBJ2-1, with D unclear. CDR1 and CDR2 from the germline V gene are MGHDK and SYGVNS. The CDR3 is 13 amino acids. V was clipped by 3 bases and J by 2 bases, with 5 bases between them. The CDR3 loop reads CASSDTAYNEQFF. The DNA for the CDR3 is TGTGCCAGCAGTGACACGGCCTACAATGAGCAGTTCTTC.

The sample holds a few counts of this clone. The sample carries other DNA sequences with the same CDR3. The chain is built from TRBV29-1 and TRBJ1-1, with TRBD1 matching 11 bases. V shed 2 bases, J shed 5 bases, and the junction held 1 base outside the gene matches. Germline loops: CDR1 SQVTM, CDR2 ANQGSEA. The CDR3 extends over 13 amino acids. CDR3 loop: CSVERDRGTEAFF. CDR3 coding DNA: TGCAGCGTTGAAAGGGACAGGGGGACTGAAGCTTTCTTT.

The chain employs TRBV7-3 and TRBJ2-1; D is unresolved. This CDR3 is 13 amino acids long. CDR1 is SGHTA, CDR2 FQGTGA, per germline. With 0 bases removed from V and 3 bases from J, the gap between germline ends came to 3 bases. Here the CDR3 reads CASSLTGYNEQFF. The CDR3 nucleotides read TGTGCCAGCAGCTTAACGGGCTACAATGAGCAGTTCTTC.

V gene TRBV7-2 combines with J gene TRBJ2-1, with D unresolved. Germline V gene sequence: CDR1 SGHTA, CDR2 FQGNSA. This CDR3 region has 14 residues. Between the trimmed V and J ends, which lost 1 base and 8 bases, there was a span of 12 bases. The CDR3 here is CASSLVWSGDEQFF. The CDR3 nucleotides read TGTGCCAGCAGCTTAGTTTGGTCAGGCGATGAGCAGTTCTTC.

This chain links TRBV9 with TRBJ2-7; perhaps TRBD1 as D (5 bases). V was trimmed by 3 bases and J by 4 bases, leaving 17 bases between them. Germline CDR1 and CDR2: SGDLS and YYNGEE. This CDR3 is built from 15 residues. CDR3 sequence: CASSETLQGWYEQYF. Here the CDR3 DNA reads TGTGCCAGCAGCGAGACCCTCCAGGGATGGTACGAGCAGTACTTC.

CDR3 loop: CASSQWGNSQETQYF. The CDR3 bases are TGTGCCAGCAGCCAGTGGGGGAACAGTCAAGAGACCCAGTACTTC. The chain joins TRBV4-2 to TRBJ2-5, with D possibly called TRBD1 or TRBD2 (5 bases each). Trimming left V 3 bases short and J 2 bases short, with 13 bases between. The CDR3 has 15 residues. The germline CDR1 and CDR2 sequences are LGHNA and YNFKEQ.

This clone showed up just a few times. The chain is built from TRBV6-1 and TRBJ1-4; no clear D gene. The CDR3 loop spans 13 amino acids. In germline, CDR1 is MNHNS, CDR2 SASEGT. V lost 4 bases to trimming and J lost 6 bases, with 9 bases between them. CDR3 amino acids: CASSGIIYEKLFF. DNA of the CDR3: TGTGCCAGCAGTGGGATTATCTATGAAAAACTGTTTTTT.

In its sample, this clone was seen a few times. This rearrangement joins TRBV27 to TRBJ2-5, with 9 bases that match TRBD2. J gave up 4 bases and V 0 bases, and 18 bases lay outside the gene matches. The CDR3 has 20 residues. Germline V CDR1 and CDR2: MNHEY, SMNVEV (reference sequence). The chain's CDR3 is CASSLSHEVFTSGLGETQYF. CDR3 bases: TGTGCCAGCAGTTTATCCCATGAGGTCTTCACTAGCGGGCTGGGAGAGACCCAGTACTTC.